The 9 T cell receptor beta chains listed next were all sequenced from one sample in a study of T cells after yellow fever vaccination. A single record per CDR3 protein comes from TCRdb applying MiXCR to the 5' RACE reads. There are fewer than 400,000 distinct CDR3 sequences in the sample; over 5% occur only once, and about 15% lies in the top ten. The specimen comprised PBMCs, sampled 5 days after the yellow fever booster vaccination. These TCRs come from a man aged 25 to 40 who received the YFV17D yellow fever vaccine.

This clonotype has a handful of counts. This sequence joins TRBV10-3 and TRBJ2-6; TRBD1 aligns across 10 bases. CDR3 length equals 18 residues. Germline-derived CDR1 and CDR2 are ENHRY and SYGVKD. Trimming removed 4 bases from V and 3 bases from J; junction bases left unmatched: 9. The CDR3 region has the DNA TGTGCCATCAGTGCGTTCCGGGACAGGGGTCATGGGGCCAACGTCCTGACTTTC. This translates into CAISAFRDRGHGANVLTF.

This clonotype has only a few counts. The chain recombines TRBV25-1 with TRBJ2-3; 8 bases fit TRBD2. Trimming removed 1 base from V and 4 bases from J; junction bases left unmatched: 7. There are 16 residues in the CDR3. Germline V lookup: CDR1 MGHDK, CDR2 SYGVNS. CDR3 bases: TGTGCCAGCAGTGAATCAGCGGGAGTAGGCTCAGATACGCAGTATTTT. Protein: CASSESAGVGSDTQYF.

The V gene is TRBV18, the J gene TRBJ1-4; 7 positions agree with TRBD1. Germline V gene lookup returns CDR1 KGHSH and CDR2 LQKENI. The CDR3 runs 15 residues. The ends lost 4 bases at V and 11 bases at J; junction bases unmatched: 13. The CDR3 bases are TGTGCCAGCTCACGTACAGGGGAAGGAGTAGGGAAACTGTTTTTT. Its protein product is CASSRTGEGVGKLFF.

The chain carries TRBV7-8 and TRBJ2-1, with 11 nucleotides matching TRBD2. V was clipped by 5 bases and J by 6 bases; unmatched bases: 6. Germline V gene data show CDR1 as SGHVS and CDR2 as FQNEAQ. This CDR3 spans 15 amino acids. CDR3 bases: TGTGCCAGCAGCCAGGGACTAGCGGTTGGCAATGAGCAGTTCTTC. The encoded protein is CASSQGLAVGNEQFF. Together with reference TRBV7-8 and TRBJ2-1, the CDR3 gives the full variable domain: GAGVSQSPRYKVAKRGQDVALRCDPISGHVSLFWYQQALGQGPEFLTYFQNEAQLDKSGLPSDRFFAERPEGSVSTLKIQRTQQEDSAVYLCASSQGLAVGNEQFFGPGTRLTVL.

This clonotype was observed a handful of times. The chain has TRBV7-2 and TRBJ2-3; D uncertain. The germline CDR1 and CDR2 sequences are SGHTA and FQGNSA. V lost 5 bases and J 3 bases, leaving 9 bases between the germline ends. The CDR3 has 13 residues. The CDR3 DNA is TGTGCCAGCAGCACCACAGTAACAGATACGCAGTATTTT. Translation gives CASSTTVTDTQYF.

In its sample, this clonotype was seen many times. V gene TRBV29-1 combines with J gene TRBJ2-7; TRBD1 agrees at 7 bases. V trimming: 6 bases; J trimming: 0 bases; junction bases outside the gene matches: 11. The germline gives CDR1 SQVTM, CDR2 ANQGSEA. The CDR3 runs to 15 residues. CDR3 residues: CSVARQGASSYEQYF. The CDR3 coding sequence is TGCAGCGTCGCTAGACAGGGAGCCAGCTCCTACGAGCAGTACTTC.

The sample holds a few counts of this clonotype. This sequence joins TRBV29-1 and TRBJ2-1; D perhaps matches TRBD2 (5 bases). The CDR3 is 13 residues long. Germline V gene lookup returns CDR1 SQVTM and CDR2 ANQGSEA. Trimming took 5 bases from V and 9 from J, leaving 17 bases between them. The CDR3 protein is CSVRDYYSSEQFF. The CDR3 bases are TGCAGCGTTAGAGACTACTATTCTTCTGAGCAGTTCTTC.

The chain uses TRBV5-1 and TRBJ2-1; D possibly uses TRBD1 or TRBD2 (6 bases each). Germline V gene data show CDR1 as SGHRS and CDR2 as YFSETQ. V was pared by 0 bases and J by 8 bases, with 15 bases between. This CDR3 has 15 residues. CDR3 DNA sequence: TGCGCCAGCAGCTTGGTACAGGGATCTAGCGATGAGCAGTTCTTC. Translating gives CASSLVQGSSDEQFF.

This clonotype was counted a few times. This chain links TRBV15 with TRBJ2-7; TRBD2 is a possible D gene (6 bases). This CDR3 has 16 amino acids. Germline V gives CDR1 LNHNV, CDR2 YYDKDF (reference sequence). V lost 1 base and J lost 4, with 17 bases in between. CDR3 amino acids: CATSRAPGTDRYEQYF. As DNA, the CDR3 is TGTGCCACCAGCAGAGCCCCCGGGACTGATAGATACGAGCAGTACTTC.